This is a list of T cell receptor beta chains from one sample in a study of cytomegalovirus exposure and HLA in healthy donors. TCRdb's table, derived via immunoSEQ multiplex PCR, lists solely in-frame clones and lacks some. The data hold 150,000 to 160,000 clones, with 70% to 90% observed a single time. Sequencing was carried out using PBMCs. These receptors were obtained from a man aged 18 to 30 in good health and CMV-seropositive. Both conserved end residues are part of each CDR3. A D gene is named only where the DNA matches it firmly. A clone size is listed for some rows: how often the clone was seen (once, few, many), or a class if it is expanded.

j_gene: TRBJ2-2
v_gene: TRBV19
d_gene: -
abundance: -
CDR3nt: TGTGCCAGTAGTACGAGGGCCAGGGGCACCGGGGAGCTGTTTTTT
CDR3aa: CASSTRARGTGELFF

j_gene: TRBJ2-7
v_gene: TRBV6-5
d_gene: -
abundance: once
CDR3nt: TGTGCCAGCAGTCGAGGACAAGGCGACGAGCAGTACTTC
CDR3aa: CASSRGQGDEQYF

j_gene: TRBJ2-5
v_gene: TRBV7-9
d_gene: -
abundance: -
CDR3nt: TGTGCCAGCAGCTCAGGGTCCCTTGTCAGGGAGACCCAGTACTTC
CDR3aa: CASSSGSLVRETQYF

j_gene: TRBJ2-3
v_gene: TRBV6-5
d_gene: -
abundance: -
CDR3nt: TGTGCCAGCAGTTACTCGTCCCTTACAGATACGCAGTATTTT
CDR3aa: CASSYSSLTDTQYF

j_gene: TRBJ2-4
v_gene: TRBV4-1
d_gene: TRBD2
abundance: -
CDR3nt: TGCGCCAGCAGCCCAGGCGCAGCGGGAGGGCGGGCCAAAAACATTCAGTACTTC
CDR3aa: CASSPGAAGGRAKNIQYF

j_gene: TRBJ2-3
v_gene: TRBV30
d_gene: -
abundance: -
CDR3nt: TGTGCCTGGAGTGTCGGCCGTTTGCGGAGGGGCACAGATACGCAGTATTTT
CDR3aa: CAWSVGRLRRGTDTQYF

j_gene: TRBJ1-5
v_gene: TRBV27
d_gene: TRBD1
abundance: -
CDR3nt: TGTGCCAGCAGAAGACAGGGAGAGAGTCAGCCCCAGCATTTT
CDR3aa: CASRRQGESQPQHF

j_gene: TRBJ2-7
v_gene: TRBV30
d_gene: -
abundance: -
CDR3nt: TGTGCCTGGAGTTCCCTGCGGAGGGGACACGAGCAGTACTTC
CDR3aa: CAWSSLRRGHEQYF

j_gene: TRBJ1-4
v_gene: TRBV9
d_gene: -
abundance: once
CDR3nt: TGTGCCAGCAGCGTAGCCCCCGGAGTTCCTAATGAAAAACTGTTTTTT
CDR3aa: CASSVAPGVPNEKLFF

j_gene: TRBJ2-1
v_gene: TRBV19
d_gene: TRBD2
abundance: -
CDR3nt: TGTGCCAGCGGGACTAGCGGGAGTGAAAATGAGCAGTTCTTC
CDR3aa: CASGTSGSENEQFF

j_gene: TRBJ2-7
v_gene: TRBV4-1
d_gene: -
abundance: once
CDR3nt: TGCGCCAGCAGCCAGCAGGGAGGAGGGGCGGGAGAGCAGTACTTC
CDR3aa: CASSQQGGGAGEQYF

j_gene: TRBJ2-5
v_gene: TRBV5-6
d_gene: TRBD1
abundance: -
CDR3nt: TGTGCCAGCTTTCGGGACAGGTCTGAAGAGACCCAGTACTTC
CDR3aa: CASFRDRSEETQYF

j_gene: TRBJ1-3
v_gene: TRBV6-5
d_gene: -
abundance: -
CDR3nt: TGTGCCAGCACCCCGGGGAGCTCAAACACCATATATTTT
CDR3aa: CASTPGSSNTIYF

j_gene: TRBJ1-1
v_gene: TRBV7-2
d_gene: TRBD1
abundance: -
CDR3nt: TGTGCCAGCAGCAGAGACAGGGGGCAATCTGAAGCTTTCTTT
CDR3aa: CASSRDRGQSEAFF

j_gene: TRBJ2-1
v_gene: TRBV4-3
d_gene: -
abundance: -
CDR3nt: TGCGCCAGCAGCCAAGTAAAGGGGGTTTTGGCCAATGAGCAGTTCTTC
CDR3aa: CASSQVKGVLANEQFF

j_gene: TRBJ2-7
v_gene: TRBV6-5
d_gene: TRBD2
abundance: -
CDR3nt: TGTGCCAGCAGCCCGGGACTAGGCGTCCCCTACGAGCAGTACTTC
CDR3aa: CASSPGLGVPYEQYF

j_gene: TRBJ2-6
v_gene: TRBV7-8
d_gene: TRBD1
abundance: -
CDR3nt: TGTGCCAGCAGCTTACAATTTCCGGGACAGGCCCTCTCTGGGGCCAACGTCCTGACTTTC
CDR3aa: CASSLQFPGQALSGANVLTF

j_gene: TRBJ1-5
v_gene: TRBV5-8
d_gene: -
abundance: -
CDR3nt: TGTGCCAGCAGCTTGCCCCCCAGTTATAGCAATCAGCCCCAGCATTTT
CDR3aa: CASSLPPSYSNQPQHF

j_gene: TRBJ2-7
v_gene: TRBV6-9
d_gene: TRBD1
abundance: -
CDR3nt: TGTGCCAGCAGTTACCGTGGACAGGGGCCGGGTGAGCAGTACTTC
CDR3aa: CASSYRGQGPGEQYF

j_gene: TRBJ2-3
v_gene: TRBV5-1
d_gene: TRBD2
abundance: once
CDR3nt: TGCGCCAGCAGCCTCGAGCGGGAGAGGGATACGCAGTATTTT
CDR3aa: CASSLERERDTQYF

j_gene: TRBJ2-5
v_gene: TRBV4-3
d_gene: TRBD2
abundance: -
CDR3nt: TGCGCCAGCAGCCATTCAGCGGGGTGGGCAGAGACCCAGTACTTC
CDR3aa: CASSHSAGWAETQYF

j_gene: TRBJ2-1
v_gene: TRBV4-3
d_gene: -
abundance: -
CDR3nt: TGCGCCAGCAGCCAAGACCCGGAGGCTGAGCAGTTCTTC
CDR3aa: CASSQDPEAEQFF

j_gene: TRBJ2-3
v_gene: TRBV7-3
d_gene: TRBD2
abundance: -
CDR3nt: TGTGCCAGCAGCTTAAGCGGGGGGAACACAGATACGCAGTATTTT
CDR3aa: CASSLSGGNTDTQYF

j_gene: TRBJ1-1
v_gene: TRBV5-8
d_gene: -
abundance: -
CDR3nt: TGTGCCAGCAGCTCCGCAACGAGCGGCACTGAAGCTTTCTTT
CDR3aa: CASSSATSGTEAFF

j_gene: TRBJ1-1
v_gene: TRBV6-5
d_gene: -
abundance: -
CDR3nt: TGTGCCAGCAGTCCCGGGGGGTATGGTGAAGCTTTCTTT
CDR3aa: CASSPGGYGEAFF

j_gene: TRBJ2-2
v_gene: TRBV20-1
d_gene: -
abundance: -
CDR3nt: TGCAGTGCCCATGAGGGCGGGGAGCTGTTTTTT
CDR3aa: CSAHEGGELFF

j_gene: TRBJ2-1
v_gene: TRBV18
d_gene: -
abundance: -
CDR3nt: TGTGCCAGCTCACCCCTCCCGCCCCAGCGGGCGCGGAATGAGCAGTTCTTC
CDR3aa: CASSPLPPQRARNEQFF

j_gene: TRBJ2-3
v_gene: TRBV5-4
d_gene: -
abundance: -
CDR3nt: TGTGCCAGCAGCTTGGGGGGGCCCTCAGATACGCAGTATTTT
CDR3aa: CASSLGGPSDTQYF

j_gene: TRBJ2-1
v_gene: TRBV15
d_gene: -
abundance: -
CDR3nt: TGTGCCACCAGCTCCGACAGGTACAATGAGCAGTTCTTC
CDR3aa: CATSSDRYNEQFF

j_gene: TRBJ2-7
v_gene: TRBV19
d_gene: -
abundance: -
CDR3nt: TGTGCCAGTAGTATGGACACCTTCTACGAGCAGTACTTC
CDR3aa: CASSMDTFYEQYF

j_gene: TRBJ1-3
v_gene: TRBV6-5
d_gene: -
abundance: -
CDR3nt: TGTGCCAGCAGTTTCAGGGATCGAAACACCATATATTTT
CDR3aa: CASSFRDRNTIYF

j_gene: TRBJ1-1
v_gene: TRBV10-3
d_gene: TRBD1
abundance: -
CDR3nt: TGTGCCATCAGTGAGCCCCAGGGGGCGAAATCTGAAGCTTTCTTT
CDR3aa: CAISEPQGAKSEAFF

j_gene: TRBJ1-1
v_gene: TRBV18
d_gene: TRBD1
abundance: -
CDR3nt: TGTGCCAGCTCGCAGGGGGGGAACACTGAAGCTTTCTTT
CDR3aa: CASSQGGNTEAFF

j_gene: TRBJ1-2
v_gene: TRBV5-1
d_gene: -
abundance: -
CDR3nt: TGCGCCAGCAGCTTCGGAGAACACTTCTATGGCTACACCTTC
CDR3aa: CASSFGEHFYGYTF

j_gene: TRBJ2-1
v_gene: TRBV4-1
d_gene: -
abundance: once
CDR3nt: TGCGCCAGCAGCCAAGATCCCACGACTAGAAAGGAGCAGTTCTTC
CDR3aa: CASSQDPTTRKEQFF

j_gene: TRBJ2-1
v_gene: TRBV9
d_gene: TRBD2
abundance: -
CDR3nt: TGTGCCAGCAGCGTAACAGCGGGAGTAAGTGAGCAGTTCTTC
CDR3aa: CASSVTAGVSEQFF

j_gene: TRBJ1-2
v_gene: TRBV16
d_gene: -
abundance: few
CDR3nt: TGTGCCAGCAGCCAATCTGGAGACAGGCGAGCAGGCTACACCTTC
CDR3aa: CASSQSGDRRAGYTF

j_gene: TRBJ1-3
v_gene: TRBV4-2
d_gene: -
abundance: -
CDR3nt: TGTGCCAGCAGCAGCCGAGACAGTGGAAACACCATATATTTT
CDR3aa: CASSSRDSGNTIYF

j_gene: TRBJ2-7
v_gene: TRBV10-3
d_gene: -
abundance: few
CDR3nt: TGTGCCATGGGGCAGAATTCCTACGAGCAGTACTTC
CDR3aa: CAMGQNSYEQYF

j_gene: TRBJ2-1
v_gene: TRBV5-1
d_gene: TRBD2
abundance: -
CDR3nt: TGCGCCAGCACCAGGACTAGCGGGGAGACCTACAATGAGCAGTTCTTC
CDR3aa: CASTRTSGETYNEQFF

j_gene: TRBJ1-1
v_gene: TRBV7-9
d_gene: -
abundance: -
CDR3nt: TGTGCCAGCAGCTATCAGGGTGCGAACACTGAAGCTTTCTTT
CDR3aa: CASSYQGANTEAFF

j_gene: TRBJ1-6
v_gene: TRBV6-5
d_gene: -
abundance: -
CDR3nt: TGTGCCAGCAGGCCCAGACAAAATTCACCCCTCCACTTT
CDR3aa: CASRPRQNSPLHF

j_gene: TRBJ2-1
v_gene: TRBV29-1
d_gene: -
abundance: -
CDR3nt: TGCAGCGTGGGTGGGGCAGGCGGGGGCCACTTGCGGAATGAGCAGTTCTTC
CDR3aa: CSVGGAGGGHLRNEQFF

j_gene: TRBJ1-1
v_gene: TRBV11-1
d_gene: -
abundance: -
CDR3nt: TGTGCCAGCAGCCGAGACAGTCGGGCTGAAGCTTTCTTT
CDR3aa: CASSRDSRAEAFF

j_gene: TRBJ1-2
v_gene: TRBV29-1
d_gene: TRBD1
abundance: many
CDR3nt: TGCAGCGTTGAGCCCTCAACAGGGGCCTATGGCTACACCTTC
CDR3aa: CSVEPSTGAYGYTF

j_gene: TRBJ2-1
v_gene: TRBV13
d_gene: -
abundance: -
CDR3nt: TGTGCCAGCAGCTTAGGCTGGGGAGGGGGCAATGAGCAGTTCTTC
CDR3aa: CASSLGWGGGNEQFF

j_gene: TRBJ1-1
v_gene: TRBV27
d_gene: TRBD1
abundance: once
CDR3nt: TGTGCCAGCAGTTTACGCATGGACAGGGAAGCTTTCTTT
CDR3aa: CASSLRMDREAFF

j_gene: TRBJ1-5
v_gene: TRBV19
d_gene: TRBD1
abundance: once
CDR3nt: TGTGCCAGTAGCCTCCAGGGGACAGAGCCGAGTCAGCCCCAGCATTTT
CDR3aa: CASSLQGTEPSQPQHF

j_gene: TRBJ2-1
v_gene: TRBV19
d_gene: TRBD2
abundance: once
CDR3nt: TGTGCCAGTAGTATTTGGGCCCCAGCGGGAGGGACCAATGAGCAGTTCTTC
CDR3aa: CASSIWAPAGGTNEQFF

j_gene: TRBJ2-5
v_gene: TRBV30
d_gene: -
abundance: few
CDR3nt: TGTGCCTGGAGTGTAGGAGGGAAGGCAGAGACCCAGTACTTC
CDR3aa: CAWSVGGKAETQYF